Sequencing of this T cell receptor (beta chain) was carried out in a study of patients and donors after allogeneic stem cell transplantation (dated by TCRdb to the early 2020s). The method behind the library was RT-PCR. Sequencing relied on a NextSeq 550. TCRdb redid the processing of the public reads, applying fastp at Q25 and MiXCR, and retained in-frame beta chains. Every CDR3 protein is listed once, alongside the most common genes and DNA of its rows. The sample table contains about 400,000 distinct CDR3 sequences; only one count was recorded for around 16% of them. Jointly, the top ten make up roughly 7% of the sample. This clonotype occurred many times. Its cognate antigen has yet to be identified. Base-call qualities are not available, and no considerably larger clone is one nucleotide away. V was cut back by 5 bases and J by 8 bases, leaving a gap of 13 bases between them. Inclusive of the bounding cysteine and phenylalanine, the CDR3 is 13 residues long. Only the CDR3 portion is preserved as DNA: 39 bases, with reading frame beginning at the first base. The germline V gene sets CDR1 to SGHTA and CDR2 to FQGNSA.

The chain is encoded by TRBV7-2 joined to TRBJ1-3; TRBD1 is a possible D gene, resting on 5 matching bases. This TCR was sampled from a human donor who was either an allogeneic HSCT recipient or a stem cell or donor lymphocyte infusion donor (not recorded which). It is not recorded whose cells these are; they may come from a transplant donor. The sequenced material came from blood, either unsorted or a sorted T cell fraction (not recorded which). The CDR3: CASSAGPGDTIYF. The nucleotides read TGTGCCAGCAGCGCGGGGCCCGGCGACACCATATATTTT.